The sequence of this T cell receptor (beta chain) was determined in a study of cytomegalovirus exposure and HLA in healthy donors. Study-level background: Inside one of the first data releases sat around 77 million unique TCRs taken from HLA-typed donors. Within the Caucasian-associated ancestry cluster were approximately 77% of the 398 genotyped donors.

This clone appeared a single time. No antigen is known for it. The germline V gene encodes CDR1 SGHNT and CDR2 YYREEE (reference sequence). The CDR3 is made up of 15 amino acids. V dropped 0 bases and J dropped 7 bases, with 14 bases sitting between them. The primer mix had 60 Vbeta and 13 Jbeta primers. Profiled with immunoSEQ multiplex PCR; TCRdb holds only in-frame clones, not every one. The data hold about 250,000 clones, with around 80% observed a single time. Findings and limits, study-wide: Published work reported that the classifier diagnosed cytomegalovirus status with high specificity and sensitivity. Cytomegalovirus association was listed for 150 or so TCR beta chains.

The gene calls are TRBV5-4 and TRBJ2-1, with a tentative D call TRBD2 (5 bases). Sequencing used PBMCs. This sequence originates from a girl under 10 years old in good health and CMV-seronegative. The chain's CDR3 is CASSLGVGRGNEQFF. The CDR3 DNA reads as TGTGCCAGCAGCTTGGGGGTGGGGAGAGGGAATGAGCAGTTCTTC.